This T cell receptor beta chain was found in a study of cytomegalovirus exposure and HLA in healthy donors. Overall study: The roughly 120 validation repertoires used the same platform as the 666 first-cohort repertoires, a later analysis reported.

In the case of this clone: No antigen is known for it.

Study-level results: Reports described diagnosis of cytomegalovirus status by the classifier as highly specific and sensitive. Subsequent analysis of the roughly 120 validation repertoires found a tendency for first-cohort TCR clusters to co-occur.

Clones were sequenced by immunoSEQ multiplex PCR, and TCRdb holds only the in-frame ones, with some missing. The sample comprises 230,000 or so clones, around nine tenths of which are singletons, and 2.9% rests with the top ten. Per the germline V gene, CDR1 is MDHEN and CDR2 is SYDVKM. The CDR3 has 16 residues. V lost 6 bases and J lost 5; bases outside the gene matches: 12. This chain connects TRBV28 to TRBJ2-1; TRBD1 matches at 8 bases. Sample: PBMCs. This receptor was taken from a woman aged 18-29 years in good health and CMV-seronegative. The CDR3 DNA follows: TGTGCCAGCAGCTTGACAGGGGTAAATCGGGACAATGAGCAGTTCTTC. It yields the protein CASSLTGVNRDNEQFF.